Listed below are T cell receptor beta chains from one sample, sequenced in a study of T cell repertoires in cytomegalovirus infection. These receptors' antigens are unknown. TCRdb called the reads again in MiXCR, with one record for every CDR3 protein. The data contain over 100,000 distinct CDR3 sequences, 29% of them singletons. Specimen: CD8+ T cells from cultured PBMCs, collected from culture after CMV antigen stimulation. Receptors originate from a human donor in good health (CMV status not recorded). Some clones in this sample may be carry-over from other donors' samples. Each CDR3 is given with its conserved first and last residue. The D gene is left open where the match is weak. Clone size is given for some rows only: seen once, a few or many times, or a class if the clone is expanded.

len	v_gene	d_gene	abundance	j_gene	CDR3nt	CDR3aa
14	TRBV6-5	NA	few	TRBJ1-2	TGTGCCAGCAGTTACTCTGGGGGGGTTTATGGCTACACCTTC	CASSYSGGVYGYTF
13	TRBV15	NA	NA	TRBJ1-1	TGTGCCACCAGCAGAGATCGGGGCACTGAAGTTTTCTTT	CATSRDRGTEVFF
16	TRBV2	NA	few	TRBJ1-4	TGTGCCAGCAGCGCCCGGACGAACCTTCTTAATGAAAAACTGTTTTTT	CASSARTNLLNEKLFF
14	TRBV7-6	NA	NA	TRBJ2-3	TGTGCCAGCAGCTTAGTAGAGGGCACAGATACGCAGTATTTT	CASSLVEGTDTQYF
18	TRBV7-9	NA	NA	TRBJ1-2	TGTGCCAGCAGTTCCCAAAAGGACGCAGGGGACCGCGGCTATGGCTACACCTTC	CASSSQKDAGDRGYGYTF
15	TRBV7-3	TRBD2	NA	TRBJ2-7	TGTGCCAGCAGCCCCGGGACTAGCGGGGACTACGAGCAGTACTTC	CASSPGTSGDYEQYF
13	TRBV28	NA	few	TRBJ1-1	TGTGCCAGCAGTTTTAACAAGAACACTGAAGCTTTCTTT	CASSFNKNTEAFF
14	TRBV19	NA	many	TRBJ2-2	TGTGCCAGTAGTGAGACATCGAACACCGGGGAGCTGTTTTTT	CASSETSNTGELFF
15	TRBV4-1	NA	NA	TRBJ1-4	TGCGCCAGCAGCCAAGAGGGTGGGGGTCATGAAAAACTGTTTTTT	CASSQEGGGHEKLFF
14	TRBV19	NA	NA	TRBJ2-2	TGTGCCGTCTTACCGGGGAGCAACACCGGGGAGCTGTTTTTT	CAVLPGSNTGELFF
15	TRBV10-3	TRBD1	NA	TRBJ2-7	TGTGCCATCAGCGAACCGGGACAGGGCTCCTACGAGCAGTACTTC	CAISEPGQGSYEQYF
13	TRBV9	NA	NA	TRBJ1-2	TGTGCCAGCAGCGTAGCAGGGAACTATGGCTACATCTTC	CASSVAGNYGYIF
15	TRBV7-2	NA	many	TRBJ2-1	TGTGCCAGCAGCTTTCCGGACTACTCCTACAATGAGCAGTTCTTC	CASSFPDYSYNEQFF
17	TRBV7-4	TRBD2	NA	TRBJ2-3	TGTGCCAGCAGCTTAGCGACTAGCGGGGGGGCCACAGATACGCAGTATTTT	CASSLATSGGATDTQYF
15	TRBV4-1	NA	few	TRBJ1-3	TGCGCCAGCAGCCAAGTGGGCGGTACGGGAAACACCATATATTTT	CASSQVGGTGNTIYF
14	TRBV5-6	NA	NA	TRBJ1-1	TGTGCCAGCAGCTTCGGGACAATGAACACTGAAGCTTTCTTT	CASSFGTMNTEAFF
13	TRBV27	NA	NA	TRBJ2-3	TGTGCCAGCAGTACAGACTTCACAGATACGCAGTATTTT	CASSTDFTDTQYF
14	TRBV9	NA	few	TRBJ2-5	TGTGCCAGCAGCGTAGAAGGGGGGGACGAGACCCAGTACTTC	CASSVEGGDETQYF
19	TRBV12-3/TRBV12-4	NA	NA	TRBJ2-4	TGTGCCAGCAGTTTTCTAGACGTTACGGGGAGGACCTGGAAAAACATTCAGTACTTC	CASSFLDVTGRTWKNIQYF
14	TRBV12-3/TRBV12-4	NA	NA	TRBJ1-1	TGTGCCAGCAGTCCAAGGGCCGCGGATCTTGAAGCTTTCTTT	CASSPRAADLEAFF
14	TRBV19	NA	NA	TRBJ1-1	TGTGCCAGTAGTATAGATCTCCGGGGTACTGAAGCTTTCTTT	CASSIDLRGTEAFF
13	TRBV27	NA	few	TRBJ2-7	TGTGCCAGCAGTTTAGACAGCAACTACGAGCAGTACTTC	CASSLDSNYEQYF
14	TRBV27	NA	NA	TRBJ2-2	TGTGCCAGCAGTTTAGATTCCAGGACCGGGGAGCTGTTTTTT	CASSLDSRTGELFF
17	TRBV2	NA	NA	TRBJ2-5	TGTGCCAGCAGTGAAGGCCTCCGAGCGGACCCCCAAGAGACCCAGTACTTC	CASSEGLRADPQETQYF
14	TRBV15	NA	few	TRBJ1-5	TGTGCCACCAGCAGAGATGCGGGTTCTCAGCCCCAGCATTTT	CATSRDAGSQPQHF
15	TRBV4-2	NA	NA	TRBJ2-7	TGTGCCAACAGCCAAGATGCAGGGGGGTCCTACGAGCAGTACTTC	CANSQDAGGSYEQYF
13	TRBV24-1	NA	once	TRBJ1-2	TGTGCCACCAGTGATCCTGGGACACTTGGCTACACCTTC	CATSDPGTLGYTF
13	TRBV6-5	TRBD1	NA	TRBJ1-2	TGTGCCAGCAGTTACGTGGGGACAGATGGCTACACCTTC	CASSYVGTDGYTF
15	TRBV15	NA	NA	TRBJ2-7	TGTGCCACCAGCAGCTCCTCCGGGACCTGGGACGAGCAGTACTTC	CATSSSSGTWDEQYF
15	TRBV7-8	NA	medium-sized	TRBJ1-1	TGTGCCAGCAGCTTAGACCCGAACATGAACACTGAAGCTTTCTTT	CASSLDPNMNTEAFF
15	TRBV12-3/TRBV12-4	NA	NA	TRBJ2-5	TGTGCCAGCAGTTTCGCGGGGGCGCTGAGAGAGACCCAGTACTTC	CASSFAGALRETQYF
13	TRBV2	TRBD1	NA	TRBJ2-1	TGTGCCAGTACAGGGGAACCCTACAATGAGCAGTTCTTC	CASTGEPYNEQFF
14	TRBV28	NA	NA	TRBJ2-7	TGTGCCAGCAGTCCACCGGGACACACTTACGAGCAGTACTTC	CASSPPGHTYEQYF
16	TRBV7-2	TRBD1	NA	TRBJ1-1	TGTGCCAGCAGCTTACCCAGGGGGGGCATGAACACTGAAGCTTTCTTT	CASSLPRGGMNTEAFF
14	TRBV6-5	TRBD1	NA	TRBJ1-4	TGTGCCAGCAGTTTGGGACAGGGGAGGGAAAAACTGTTTTTT	CASSLGQGREKLFF
14	TRBV2	NA	NA	TRBJ2-1	TGTGCCAGCTATCGTGGACGGGGGCGGGATGAGCAGTTCTTC	CASYRGRGRDEQFF
14	TRBV7-6	NA	many	TRBJ2-7	TGTGCCAGCAGCTTTGGTGGACAGCCTGGCGAGCAGTACTTC	CASSFGGQPGEQYF
15	TRBV4-1	NA	NA	TRBJ1-5	TGTGCCAGCAGCCAAGATCTTAGGGGGATAAAGCCCCAGCATTTT	CASSQDLRGIKPQHF
15	TRBV6-6	NA	few	TRBJ1-1	TGTGCCAGCAGTTACTCGGGGACGGCGAACACTGAAGCTTTCTTT	CASSYSGTANTEAFF
14	TRBV2	NA	few	TRBJ2-2	TGTGCCAGCATGAGACGGCCGAACACCGGGGAGCTGTTTTTT	CASMRRPNTGELFF
12	TRBV5-4	NA	NA	TRBJ2-3	TGTGCCAGCAGCCACAACACAGATACGCAGTATTTT	CASSHNTDTQYF
13	TRBV5-6	NA	NA	TRBJ2-1	TGTGCCAGCAGCTTGGACGAGGACAATGAGCAGTTCTTC	CASSLDEDNEQFF